The clone carrying this T cell receptor (beta chain) was picked up many times. These data originate in a study of naive and memory T cell subsets. Documented treatment: skin biopsy from PPD injection site in Mantoux-positive individual. An oligonucleotide containing a UMI was ligated to the 3' end of TCR cDNA. Individuals with a positive Mantoux test gave biopsies from PPD-injected skin. Reverse transcription used DNase-treated unsorted total RNA, aiming for about 1 to 1000 ng. Amplification of ligated cDNA took four PCR rounds with SP2 and nested alpha and beta constant primers. TCRdb re-called the UMI-ligation and nested PCR reads through MiXCR, storing one row per CDR3 protein. The repertoire has approximately 22,000 distinct CDR3 sequences, roughly 5.5% of them found once; the top ten carry around 6.5%. Germline V gene data show CDR1 as SGHTA and CDR2 as FQGNSA. Trimming took off 2 bases at V and 6 bases at J, with 7 bases between the two ends. The length of the CDR3 is 13 residues.

The rearrangement links TRBV7-2 to TRBJ2-2; D not certain. Material: skin, obtained from a tuberculin skin test site. The receptor's source is an adult in good health. Here the CDR3 reads CASSLLGSGELFF. CDR3 coding DNA: TGTGCCAGCAGCTTACTGGGGTCCGGGGAGCTGTTTTTT.